The 17 T cell receptor beta chains presented below share a single source sample, sequenced in a study of spatial heterogeneity in lung cancer. Using its own MiXCR run on the 5' RACE reads, TCRdb lists one record per CDR3 protein. The sample yields a few thousand distinct CDR3 sequences, roughly 25% seen once. Time point: blood at routine non-recurrence follow-up after resection. The sample in question was PBMCs, obtained at follow-up. The source of these receptors is a male donor with early-stage non-small cell lung cancer.

There are a few counts of this clonotype. The V gene is TRBV6-5, the J gene TRBJ1-3; D is uncertain. CDR3 length: 12 amino acids. The germline gives CDR1 MNHEY, CDR2 SVGAGI. CDR3 in amino acids: CGVADSGNTIYF. The CDR3 DNA sequence: TGTGGGGTGGCAGACTCTGGAAACACCATATATTTT.

This clonotype qualifies as large. V is TRBV19 and J is TRBJ1-5, with 7 bases aligning to TRBD1. Germline assignment: CDR1 LNHDA and CDR2 SQIVND (reference sequence). With 1 base clipped from V and 6 bases from J, the junction kept 6 bases outside the gene matches. This CDR3 spans 15 amino acids. CDR3 coding DNA: TGTGCCAGTAGTATAGCTCCGGACAGGTCTCAGCCCCAGCATTTT. This translates into CASSIAPDRSQPQHF.

This clonotype is medium-sized. The chain employs TRBV9 and TRBJ1-3, with TRBD1 matching over 8 bases. The CDR3 is 18 residues long. Germline CDR1 SGDLS, CDR2 YYNGEE. Losses at the gene ends were 3 bases for V and 0 bases for J; bases not matched to a gene: 11. CDR3 loop: CASSDPTGEQSSGNTIYF. In DNA form, the CDR3 reads TGTGCCAGCAGCGACCCGACAGGGGAACAGAGCTCTGGAAACACCATATATTTT.

The rearrangement links TRBV11-2 to TRBJ2-1, with D possibly TRBD2 on 6 matching bases. The length of the CDR3 is 17 residues. Per the germline V gene, CDR1 is SGHAT and CDR2 is FQNNGV. V lost 5 bases and J lost 0, with 17 bases in between. The CDR3 bases are TGTGCCAGCAGCAGACCCGGAGGGCGATACTCCTACAATGAGCAGTTCTTC. It translates to CASSRPGGRYSYNEQFF.

This clonotype is large by share. The V gene is TRBV28, the J gene TRBJ1-2, with D possibly matching TRBD1 (6 bases). CDR1 MDHEN and CDR2 SYDVKM come from the germline V gene. V was pared by 6 bases and J by 3 bases, with 14 bases between. The CDR3 has 14 residues. The CDR3 DNA is TGTGCCAGCAGGTCGCTAGGGGGGGACTATGGCTACACCTTC. Translation gives CASRSLGGDYGYTF.

This chain uses TRBV27 with TRBJ1-5, with D perhaps matching TRBD1 (5 bases). V was pared by 0 bases and J by 2 bases, with 14 bases between. The CDR3 is 17 amino acids. Germline CDR1 and CDR2: MNHEY and SMNVEV (reference sequence). As DNA, the CDR3 is TGTGCCAGCAGTTTATCGATTCCAGGGATAGGCAATCAGCCCCAGCATTTT. It encodes CASSLSIPGIGNQPQHF.

In this sample, this clonotype is medium-sized. The chain employs TRBV4-2 and TRBJ2-7; D call uncertain. CDR1 and CDR2 from the germline V gene are LGHNA and YNFKEQ. The V and J ends lost 4 bases and 3 bases respectively, with 13 bases between them. The CDR3 runs to 14 residues. The DNA of the CDR3 is TGTGCCAGCAGCCCCTCAGAGCTCAGCTACGAGCAGTACTTC. Protein product: CASSPSELSYEQYF.

By sample share, this clonotype is large. The chain recombines TRBV28 with TRBJ2-3; 9 positions match TRBD1. The junction had 22 bases not matched to a gene; V was cut back by 4 bases and J by 8 bases. The germline V gene encodes CDR1 MDHEN and CDR2 SYDVKM. This CDR3 is built from 19 residues. Here the CDR3 reads CASSSQVPRTGVVPGTQYF. In nucleotides, the CDR3 is TGTGCCAGCAGTTCCCAGGTCCCACGGACAGGGGTCGTCCCGGGTACGCAGTATTTT.

Ten or more counts support this clonotype. The CDR3 loop is CASSLSGRRETQYF. The CDR3 DNA is TGTGCCAGCAGTCTCAGCGGGAGGCGGGAGACCCAGTACTTC. The rearrangement links TRBV12-3 or TRBV12-4 to TRBJ2-5, with 9 bases fitting TRBD2. The CDR3 covers 14 residues. With V trimmed by 5 bases and J by 5 bases, 6 bases remained unmatched.

In this sample, this clonotype turned up a few times. The CDR3 region has the DNA TGTGCCAGCAGCCAACCGCGAGGGACTAGCGGGAGCTCCTACAATGAGCAGTTCTTC. This translates into CASSQPRGTSGSSYNEQFF. This chain joins TRBV3-1 and TRBJ2-1; 14 bases align to TRBD2. Looked up from germline, CDR1 is LGHDT and CDR2 is YNNKEL (reference sequence). V trimming: 2 bases; J trimming: 0 bases; junction bases outside the gene matches: 6. CDR3 length: 19 residues.

The chain combines TRBV10-3 with TRBJ2-6, with TRBD1 matching over 8 bases. Germline CDR1 is ENHRY and CDR2 is SYGVKD. The ends lost 7 bases at V and 2 bases at J; junction bases unmatched: 7. The CDR3 is made up of 16 amino acids. CDR3 protein: CAIISDRGPGANVLTF. In nucleotides, the CDR3 is TGTGCCATCATCTCAGACAGGGGCCCTGGGGCCAACGTCCTGACTTTC.

There are a few counts of this clonotype. The chain joins TRBV27 to TRBJ2-7; D possibly corresponds to TRBD2 (5 bases). V was pared by 3 bases and J by 6 bases, with 24 bases between. Germline V CDR1 and CDR2: MNHEY, SMNVEV (reference sequence). The CDR3 totals 17 residues. As DNA, the CDR3 is TGTGCCAGCAGTTTTCAGCATGTAGGCGGGCACTTACTCGAGCAGTACTTC. Translated: CASSFQHVGGHLLEQYF.

In DNA, the CDR3 is TGTGCCAGCAGCCAAGGCGGGAGGAACAATGAGCAGTTCTTC. Its translation: CASSQGGRNNEQFF. The rearrangement links TRBV4-2 to TRBJ2-1, with TRBD2 matching over 8 bases. Germline values: CDR1 LGHNA, CDR2 YNFKEQ. V trimming: 1 base; J trimming: 5 bases; junction bases outside the gene matches: 1. The CDR3 covers 14 residues.

This clonotype is medium-sized by share. This chain joins TRBV29-1 and TRBJ2-3, with 7 nucleotides matching TRBD1. V dropped 5 bases and J dropped 0; count of bases not matched to a gene: 5. Germline V gene lookup returns CDR1 SQVTM and CDR2 ANQGSEA. CDR3 length: 14 amino acids. The CDR3 sequence is CSVLDRVSTDTQYF. Here the CDR3 DNA reads TGCAGCGTTCTTGACAGGGTGAGCACAGATACGCAGTATTTT.

This clonotype was recorded a few times. The V gene is TRBV24-1, the J gene TRBJ2-1; 10 bases line up with TRBD2. The V segment lost 4 bases and the J segment 0 bases; nucleotides outside the gene matches: 2. This CDR3 has 16 amino acids. The germline V gene encodes CDR1 KGHDR and CDR2 SFDVKD. As DNA, the CDR3 is TGTGCCACCAGTGACCCTAGCGGGAGCTCCTACAATGAGCAGTTCTTC. It translates to CATSDPSGSSYNEQFF.

This chain joins TRBV28 and TRBJ2-2; 9 nucleotides match TRBD1. The junction had 13 bases not matched to a gene; V was cut back by 5 bases and J by 6 bases. This CDR3 comprises 17 residues. CDR1 is MDHEN, CDR2 SYDVKM, per germline. In DNA form, the CDR3 reads TGTGCCAGCAGTGAGGAATCGGACAGGGGATACTCCGGGGAGCTGTTTTTT. Translation: CASSEESDRGYSGELFF.

The chain joins TRBV6-5 to TRBJ1-5; 8 bases agree with TRBD1. This CDR3 region has 14 residues. The V segment lost 2 bases and the J segment 4 bases; nucleotides outside the gene matches: 1. CDR1 and CDR2 from the germline V gene are MNHEY and SVGAGI. The CDR3 spells CASSYRTGNQPQHF. CDR3 coding DNA: TGTGCCAGCAGTTACAGGACAGGGAATCAGCCCCAGCATTTT.